The present entry profiles one T cell receptor beta chain with its context. The data are from a study of T-cell memory formation after mild COVID-19. The CDR3 length is 13 residues. Trimming stripped 6 bases from V and 4 bases from J, with 10 bases between. Constant-segment-primed 5'RACE gave TCR alpha and TCR beta cDNA libraries with sample barcodes and UMIs. Using its own MiXCR run on the 5' RACE reads, TCRdb lists one record per CDR3 protein. The data hold 120,000 or so distinct CDR3 sequences, with about a sixth observed a single time. The chain recombines TRBV12-3 or TRBV12-4 with TRBJ1-5; D not certain. This receptor was obtained from a man younger than 30 who had mild COVID-19 (a few samples of this study predate the infection). Cell type and time point are not known. The sample was PBMCs or a T cell subset sorted from them (not recorded which). CDR3 sequence reads: CASSEYENQPQHF. CDR3 DNA sequence: TGTGCCAGCAGCGAATACGAAAATCAGCCCCAGCATTTT.